This T cell receptor (beta chain) appears in the sequencing data of a study of blood T cell repertoires in COVID-19. Study-wide context: The analysed material was cDNA or gDNA that came from T cells, B-cell-depleted T cells, or PBMCs.

CDR3 size: 15 residues. Looked up from germline, CDR1 is SGHRS and CDR2 is YFSETQ. Trimming took 4 bases from V and 4 from J; bases not matched to a gene: 7. In the authors' methods: Amplified reference gene primers provided the basis for estimating nucleated cell counts. Profiled with immunoSEQ multiplex PCR; TCRdb holds only in-frame clones, not every one. That table furnishes V, J and clone size, whereas the DNA furnished D and trimming. In the table there are about 400,000 clones, about 87% of which are singletons. Specimen: peripheral blood. The sequence was collected from a human donor in a cohort sampled during active COVID-19. J is TRBJ2-1 and V is TRBV5-1; TRBD2 matches at 8 bases. The CDR3: CASSTAGLEYNEQFF. As DNA, the CDR3 is TGCGCCAGCAGCACAGCGGGACTAGAATACAATGAGCAGTTCTTC.